A single sample gave rise to the 17 T cell receptor beta chains below, sequenced in a study of blood T cell repertoires in COVID-19. The assay was immunoSEQ multiplex PCR, and TCRdb's table has in-frame clones only and misses some. The table includes over 200,000 clones, approximately 80% detected once. The specimen was PBMCs or T cells enriched from blood (not recorded which). Every receptor here comes from a man between 60 and 75 years old who had recovered from COVID-19.

This chain links TRBV27 with TRBJ2-4; 7 nucleotides agree with TRBD1. Germline trimming cut 5 bases from V and 10 bases from J; bases unmatched to any gene: 8. Per germline, CDR1 MNHEY and CDR2 SMNVEV (reference sequence). The CDR3 loop spans 13 amino acids. In nucleotides, the CDR3 is TGTGCCAGCAGTCGGACAGGACCACGGATTCAGTACTTC. Translation: CASSRTGPRIQYF.

The rearrangement links TRBV27 to TRBJ2-1; 11 nucleotides align to TRBD1. The length of the CDR3 is 15 residues. CDR1 and CDR2 (germline): MNHEY, SMNVEV (reference sequence). The J segment lost 8 bases and the V segment lost 5 bases, leaving 8 bases of the junction unmatched. The CDR3 protein is CASSDWDRGGDEQFF. The DNA for the CDR3 is TGTGCCAGCAGTGACTGGGACAGGGGGGGAGATGAGCAGTTCTTC.

This clone occurred a few times. This chain links TRBV28 with TRBJ2-7; 8 nucleotides line up with TRBD1. The CDR3 runs 14 residues. The V gene's germline CDR1 is MDHEN and CDR2 SYDVKM. The junction had 8 bases not matched to a gene; V was cut back by 4 bases and J by 6 bases. CDR3 residues: CASSSRDRMREQYF. In DNA, the CDR3 is TGTGCCAGCAGTTCACGGGACAGGATGCGCGAGCAGTACTTC.

V and J are TRBV10-3 and TRBJ2-3, with TRBD2 as a possible D gene (6 bases). Germline V gives CDR1 ENHRY, CDR2 SYGVKD. Trimming removed 6 bases at V and 2 bases at J, with 12 bases between. The CDR3 is made up of 14 amino acids. CDR3 loop: CAIRGEAFTDTQYF. The CDR3 nucleotides are TGTGCCATCAGGGGGGAGGCTTTCACAGATACGCAGTATTTT.

This CDR3 is CASSLLGGPRHEQFF. CDR3 coding DNA: TGCGCCAGCAGCTTGTTGGGGGGGCCGAGGCATGAGCAGTTCTTC. The chain employs TRBV5-1 and TRBJ2-1, with D possibly TRBD2 on 7 matching bases. This CDR3 comprises 15 residues. The germline V and J ends were trimmed by 1 base and 8 bases, with 16 bases remaining between them. Germline assignment: CDR1 SGHRS and CDR2 YFSETQ.

The chain has TRBV12-3 or TRBV12-4 and TRBJ1-2; D gene ambiguous. CDR3 length: 12 amino acids. V lost 4 bases to trimming and J lost 8 bases, with 11 bases between them. CDR3 sequence reads: CASSYGGEGYTF. CDR3 nucleotide sequence: TGTGCCAGCAGTTACGGTGGGGAGGGCTACACCTTC.

V usage is TRBV7-2 and J usage is TRBJ1-2; 7 bases match TRBD1. Germline trimming cut 2 bases from V and 5 bases from J; bases unmatched to any gene: 2. The CDR3 runs to 13 residues. The V gene's germline CDR1 is SGHTA and CDR2 FQGNSA. CDR3 in amino acids: CASSLQQGYGYTF. The CDR3 bases are TGTGCCAGCAGCTTACAACAGGGGTATGGCTACACCTTC.

This clone is a singleton in its sample. The chain recombines TRBV10-1 with TRBJ1-5, with D unclear. Germline values: CDR1 WNHNN, CDR2 SYGVQD (reference sequence). This CDR3 comprises 13 residues. V lost 8 bases, J lost 1 base, and 9 bases lay in between. The CDR3, as DNA: TGCGCCAGCGCAGCGGGGAGCAATCAGCCCCAGCATTTT. Its translation is CASAAGSNQPQHF.

With respect to this clone: This CDR3 is also generated by other DNA sequences in the sample. The chain joins TRBV2 to TRBJ1-4; TRBD1 might be the D (6 bases). V was shortened by 5 bases and J by 3 bases, with 10 bases between the two germline ends. There are 14 residues in the CDR3. Germline V gene sequence: CDR1 SNHLY, CDR2 FYNNEI. The CDR3 here is CASSLGAANEKLFF. In DNA, the CDR3 is TGTGCCAGCAGTTTGGGGGCGGCTAATGAAAAACTGTTTTTT.

The rearrangement links TRBV27 to TRBJ1-1; 7 bases are a match to TRBD1. Germline trimming cut 6 bases from V and 4 bases from J; bases unmatched to any gene: 5. Per the germline V gene, CDR1 is MNHEY and CDR2 is SMNVEV (reference sequence). The CDR3 spans 13 residues. DNA for the CDR3: TGTGCCAGCAGGGACAGGCGGTTCACTGAAGCTTTCTTT. It translates to CASRDRRFTEAFF.

The V call is TRBV5-1, the J call TRBJ2-1; 7 bases fit TRBD1. The CDR3 contains 14 residues. The V segment lost 5 bases and the J segment 6 bases; nucleotides outside the gene matches: 8. CDR1 SGHRS and CDR2 YFSETQ come from the germline V gene. CDR3 DNA sequence: TGCGCCAGCAGTACAGGGGATACACCCAATGAGCAGTTCTTC. Translated: CASSTGDTPNEQFF.

Comment on this clone: Distinct nucleotide sequences in the sample also encode this CDR3. J is TRBJ1-4 and V is TRBV19; 10 bases agree with TRBD1. V shed 2 bases and J 7 bases; nucleotides not matched to a gene: 4. This CDR3 has 15 residues. Germline CDR1 and CDR2: LNHDA and SQIVND (reference sequence). The CDR3 bases are TGTGCCAGTAGTATAAGGACAGGGGGAGGTGAAAAACTGTTTTTT. Translating gives CASSIRTGGGEKLFF.

CDR3 nucleotides: TGTGCCTCTTCCGGACTAGCGGACCCCACCGGGGAGCTGTTTTTT. This encodes CASSGLADPTGELFF. The chain is built from TRBV15 and TRBJ2-2, with 10 nucleotides matching TRBD2. Germline CDR1 and CDR2: LNHNV and YYDKDF (reference sequence). The CDR3 runs to 15 residues. The trim removed 11 bases at V and 4 bases at J, leaving 10 bases unmatched.

V usage is TRBV7-9 and J usage is TRBJ1-2, with 7 bases fitting TRBD1. The CDR3 loop spans 14 amino acids. The V gene's germline CDR1 is SEHNR and CDR2 FQNEAQ (reference sequence). V trimming: 1 base; J trimming: 4 bases; junction bases outside the gene matches: 3. Here the CDR3 reads CASSLDGQVYGYTF. The DNA for the CDR3 is TGTGCCAGCAGCTTAGATGGACAGGTCTATGGCTACACCTTC.

The count of this clone is one. The V and J genes are TRBV19 and TRBJ1-5, with 10 bases matching TRBD1. Germline loops: CDR1 LNHDA, CDR2 SQIVND (reference sequence). V shed 5 bases and J 5 bases; nucleotides not matched to a gene: 3. The CDR3 runs 14 residues. The CDR3 sequence is CASSQTGGYQPQHF. CDR3 DNA sequence: TGTGCCAGTAGTCAGACAGGGGGCTATCAGCCCCAGCATTTT.

The genes are TRBV6-5 and TRBJ2-3, with 11 bases identical to TRBD1. V was pared by 6 bases and J by 4 bases, with 6 bases of the junction left unmatched. The CDR3 length is 15 residues. Germline V gives CDR1 MNHEY, CDR2 SVGAGI. The CDR3 DNA sequence: TGTGCCAGCAGACCCGGGACAGGGGGGGCAGATACGCAGTATTTT. Residues: CASRPGTGGADTQYF.

The V call is TRBV21-1, the J call TRBJ1-5; TRBD1, the table's D call, lacks a check against the DNA. TRBV21-1 is a documented pseudogene. The CDR3 is 17 residues long. The CDR3 reads CASSKDDWKGGNQPQHF. CDR3 nucleotide sequence: TGTGCCAGCAGCAAAGACGATTGGAAAGGGGGCAATCAGCCCCAGCATTTT.